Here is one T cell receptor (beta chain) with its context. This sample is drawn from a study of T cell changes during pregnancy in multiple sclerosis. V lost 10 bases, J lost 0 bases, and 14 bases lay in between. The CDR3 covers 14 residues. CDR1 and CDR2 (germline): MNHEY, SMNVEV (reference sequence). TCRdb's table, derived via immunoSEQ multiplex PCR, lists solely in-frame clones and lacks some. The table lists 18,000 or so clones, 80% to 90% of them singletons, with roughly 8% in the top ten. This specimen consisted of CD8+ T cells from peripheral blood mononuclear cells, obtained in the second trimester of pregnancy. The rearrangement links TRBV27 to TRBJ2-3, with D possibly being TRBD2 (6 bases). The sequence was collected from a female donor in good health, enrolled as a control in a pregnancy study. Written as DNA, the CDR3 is TGTGCCATCAAGCGGGCCTCTAGCACAGATACGCAGTATTTT. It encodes CAIKRASSTDTQYF.